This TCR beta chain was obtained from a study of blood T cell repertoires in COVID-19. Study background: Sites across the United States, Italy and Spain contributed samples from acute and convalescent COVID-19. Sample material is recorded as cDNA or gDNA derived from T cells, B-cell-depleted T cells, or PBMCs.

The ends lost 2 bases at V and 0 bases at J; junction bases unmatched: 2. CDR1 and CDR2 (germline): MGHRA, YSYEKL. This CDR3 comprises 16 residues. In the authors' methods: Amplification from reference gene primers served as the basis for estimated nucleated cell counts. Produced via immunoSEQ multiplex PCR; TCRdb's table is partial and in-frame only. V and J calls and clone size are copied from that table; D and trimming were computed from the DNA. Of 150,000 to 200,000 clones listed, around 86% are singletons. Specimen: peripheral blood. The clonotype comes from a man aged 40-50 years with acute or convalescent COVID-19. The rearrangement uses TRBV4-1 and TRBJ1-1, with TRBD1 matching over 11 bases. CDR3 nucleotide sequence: TGCGCCAGCAGCCAAAAGGGACAGGGGGTGAACACTGAAGCTTTCTTT. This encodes CASSQKGQGVNTEAFF.